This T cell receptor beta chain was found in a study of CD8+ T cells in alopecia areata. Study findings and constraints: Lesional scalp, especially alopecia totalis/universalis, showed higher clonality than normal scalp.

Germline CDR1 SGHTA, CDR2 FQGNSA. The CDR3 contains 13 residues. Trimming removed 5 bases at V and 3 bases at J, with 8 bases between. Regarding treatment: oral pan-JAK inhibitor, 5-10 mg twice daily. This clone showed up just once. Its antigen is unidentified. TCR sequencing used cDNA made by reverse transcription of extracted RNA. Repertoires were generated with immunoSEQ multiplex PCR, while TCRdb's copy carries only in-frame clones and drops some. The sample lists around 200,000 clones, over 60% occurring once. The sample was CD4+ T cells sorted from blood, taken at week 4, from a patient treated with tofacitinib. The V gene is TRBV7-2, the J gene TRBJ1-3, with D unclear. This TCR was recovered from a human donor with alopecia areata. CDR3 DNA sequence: TGTGCCAGCAGCCCCGCTCGTGGAAACACCATATATTTT. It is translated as CASSPARGNTIYF.